These 22 T cell receptor beta chains were all obtained from the same sample, sequenced in a study of blood T cells in healthy people across ages (dated by TCRdb to between 2014 and 2017). Libraries were made using 5' RACE. Sequencing instrument: Illumina HiSeq 2500. A second PCR of roughly 7 to 11 cycles was performed with a sample-barcoded 5' primer and a J-beta primer mix. TCRdb itself trimmed the public reads at Q25 with fastp, ran MiXCR and retained productive beta chains. Rows with a matching CDR3 protein are joined into one entry that keeps the most common DNA and genes. In this sample the table shows under 2,000,000 distinct CDR3 sequences, about 49% of which occur a single time. Approximately 2.1% of the sample rests with the top ten. The specimen was blood. All receptors derive from a woman aged 40 to 50 in good health.

This clonotype has a handful of counts. The V call is TRBV28, the J call TRBJ2-7, with 10 bases fitting TRBD1. Germline V lookup: CDR1 MDHEN, CDR2 SYDVKM. Trimming removed 6 bases from V and 2 bases from J; junction bases left unmatched: 10. The CDR3 covers 16 residues. CDR3 in amino acids: CASRGSGTGVTYEQYF. In DNA form, the CDR3 reads TGTGCCAGCAGGGGATCCGGGACAGGGGTTACCTACGAGCAGTACTTC.

This clonotype came up a few times. This chain links TRBV4-3 with TRBJ2-7; TRBD2 agrees at 8 bases. The length of the CDR3 is 16 residues. From germline, CDR1 is LGHNA and CDR2 YSLEER. V lost 1 base and J lost 4; bases outside the gene matches: 9. CDR3: CASSQGGLALGYEQYF. As DNA, the CDR3 is TGCGCCAGCAGCCAAGGAGGACTAGCATTGGGTTACGAGCAGTACTTC.

The V gene is TRBV4-2, the J gene TRBJ2-7; TRBD1 is a possible D gene (7 bases). The germline V gene has CDR1 LGHNA and CDR2 YNFKEQ. The CDR3 has 17 amino acids. Trimming cost V 4 bases and J 0 bases, with 19 bases left between them. The CDR3 region has the DNA TGTGCCAGCAGCCTTTCAGGGGGGCGCGGGGTCTCCTACGAGCAGTACTTC. Translated: CASSLSGGRGVSYEQYF.

The chain combines TRBV4-3 with TRBJ2-7, with 7 bases matching TRBD2. With V trimmed by 0 bases and J by 7 bases, 12 bases remained unmatched. From germline, CDR1 is LGHNA and CDR2 YSLEER. CDR3 size: 16 residues. The CDR3 nucleotides are TGCGCCAGCAGCCAAGATCGGGGAGGGACCTACAATGAGCAGTACTTC. Translated: CASSQDRGGTYNEQYF.

This clonotype was seen a few times. The chain employs TRBV10-3 and TRBJ2-3; D unclear. Trimming took off 3 bases at V and 0 bases at J, with 16 bases between the two ends. Germline V lookup: CDR1 ENHRY, CDR2 SYGVKD. The CDR3 is made up of 17 amino acids. The chain's CDR3 is CAISDWVAAESTDTQYF. The CDR3 DNA is TGTGCCATCAGTGACTGGGTGGCAGCCGAGAGCACAGATACGCAGTATTTT.

The V and J genes are TRBV20-1 and TRBJ2-1; D is ambiguous. CDR1 and CDR2 (germline): DFQATT, SNEGSKA (reference sequence). Trimming removed 1 base at V and 7 bases at J, with 11 bases between. This CDR3 has 13 amino acids. The CDR3 here is CSARGWAANEQFF. Written as DNA, the CDR3 is TGCAGTGCTAGAGGGTGGGCCGCAAATGAGCAGTTCTTC.

The chain joins TRBV11-2 to TRBJ2-5; D is undetermined. The germline V gene has CDR1 SGHAT and CDR2 FQNNGV. This CDR3 has 15 amino acids. V was pared by 1 base and J by 5 bases, with 14 bases between. Here the CDR3 reads CASSLVFAFRETQYF. CDR3 bases: TGTGCCAGCAGCTTAGTGTTCGCCTTCCGGGAGACCCAGTACTTC.

The gene calls are TRBV2 and TRBJ2-3; TRBD2 might be the D (5 bases). The CDR3 sequence is 16 residues long. Trimming took 4 bases from V and 0 from J, leaving 14 bases between them. Germline CDR1 and CDR2: SNHLY and FYNNEI. The CDR3 reads CASSALAGLSTDTQYF. DNA of the CDR3: TGTGCCAGCAGTGCGCTGGCGGGCTTGAGCACAGATACGCAGTATTTT. The full variable domain, with the rest looked up from reference TRBV2 and TRBJ2-3, is EPEVTQTPSHQVTQMGQEVILRCVPISNHLYFYWYRQILGQKVEFLVSFYNNEISEKSEIFDDQFSVERPDGSNFTLKIRSTKLEDSAMYFCASSALAGLSTDTQYFGPGTRLTVL.

The chain employs TRBV5-1 and TRBJ1-2, with D uncertain. The CDR3 covers 12 residues. Per germline, CDR1 SGHRS and CDR2 YFSETQ. V was cut by 4 bases and J by 4 bases, with 8 bases left in between. CDR3 protein: CASSREAYGYTF. In nucleotides, the CDR3 is TGCGCCAGCAGCAGGGAAGCCTATGGCTACACCTTC.

The V call is TRBV5-1, the J call TRBJ2-1, with D uncertain. Trimming stripped 1 base from V and 8 bases from J, with 10 bases between. Germline CDR1 SGHRS, CDR2 YFSETQ. The CDR3 covers 13 residues. The CDR3 region is CASSLYQVDEQFF. The CDR3 DNA reads as TGCGCCAGCAGCTTGTACCAGGTAGATGAGCAGTTCTTC.

This clonotype was observed a few times. The chain couples TRBV6-6 to TRBJ2-4; no clear D gene. The CDR3 spans 15 residues. The germline V and J ends were trimmed by 5 bases and 0 bases, with 11 bases remaining between them. Germline V lookup: CDR1 MNHNY, CDR2 SVGAGI (reference sequence). CDR3 in DNA: TGTGCCAGCAGTGATGAACGGCTAGCCAAAAACATTCAGTACTTC. Translated: CASSDERLAKNIQYF.

This rearrangement joins TRBV5-1 to TRBJ2-2, with a tentative D call TRBD1 (5 bases). V gave up 5 bases and J gave up 0 bases, with 8 bases separating them. This CDR3 is built from 14 residues. Per the germline V gene, CDR1 is SGHRS and CDR2 is YFSETQ. DNA of the CDR3: TGCGCCAGCAGAGACAGTTCGAACACCGGGGAGCTGTTTTTT. Protein sequence: CASRDSSNTGELFF.

This clonotype was seen a few times. The chain combines TRBV7-2 with TRBJ2-1; 8 nucleotides agree with TRBD2. The CDR3 runs to 17 residues. Germline CDR1 is SGHTA and CDR2 is FQGNSA. Trimming cost V 5 bases and J 7 bases; bases outside gene matches: 16. The CDR3 region is CASSRPRERGLQNEQFF. CDR3 nucleotide sequence: TGTGCCAGCAGCCGGCCAAGGGAGCGGGGGTTACAAAATGAGCAGTTCTTC.

The V and J genes are TRBV5-1 and TRBJ2-3, with 10 bases matching TRBD2. The CDR3 has 19 residues. CDR1 is SGHRS, CDR2 YFSETQ, per germline. Germline trimming cut 3 bases from V and 6 bases from J; bases unmatched to any gene: 19. DNA of the CDR3: TGCGCCAGCAGCTCGCACGGGACCCTAGCGGGGGACCCCAGGGATACGCAGTATTTT. Its translation is CASSSHGTLAGDPRDTQYF.

V and J are TRBV28 and TRBJ2-7; D remains ambiguous. V lost 8 bases and J lost 5, with 13 bases in between. Germline lookup yields CDR1 MDHEN and CDR2 SYDVKM. The CDR3 loop spans 12 amino acids. The CDR3 is CASERYNHEQYF. CDR3 DNA sequence: TGTGCCAGCGAACGATACAACCACGAGCAGTACTTC.

Many counts were recorded for this clonotype. This rearrangement joins TRBV2 to TRBJ2-3; tentative D call: TRBD2 (5 bases). Germline V CDR1 and CDR2: SNHLY, FYNNEI. CDR3 length: 16 residues. V was shortened by 1 base and J by 2 bases, with 13 bases between the two germline ends. The CDR3 sequence: CASSEGGGGTTDTQYF. The CDR3, as DNA: TGTGCCAGCAGTGAAGGAGGAGGAGGAACCACAGATACGCAGTATTTT.

This clonotype was detected a few times. The genes are TRBV12-3 or TRBV12-4 and TRBJ2-7, with D unresolved. Trimming removed 7 bases from V and 1 base from J, with 8 bases in between. This CDR3 is 12 amino acids long. DNA of the CDR3: TGTGCCAGCACTAACCTTTCCTACGAGCAGTACTTC. It specifies CASTNLSYEQYF.

A few counts support this clonotype. The rearrangement uses TRBV3-1 and TRBJ2-1; maybe TRBD1 (6 bases). The CDR3 contains 13 residues. Germline V gene sequence: CDR1 LGHDT, CDR2 YNNKEL (reference sequence). Deletions cut 1 base from V and 10 bases from J, with 11 bases between. The CDR3 DNA reads TGTGCCAGCAGCCAAGCAGGGGCTGGAGAGCAGTTCTTC. Its protein product is CASSQAGAGEQFF.

The genes are TRBV25-1 and TRBJ1-1, with D hard to call. With 1 base removed from V and 10 bases from J, the gap between germline ends came to 13 bases. This CDR3 region has 13 residues. The V gene's germline CDR1 is MGHDK and CDR2 SYGVNS. CDR3 nucleotide sequence: TGTGCCAGCAGTGAATTTGCTGAGTTTCGAGCTTTCTTT. Residues: CASSEFAEFRAFF.

The V and J genes are TRBV7-9 and TRBJ1-2; maybe TRBD1 (6 bases). CDR1 and CDR2 from the germline V gene are SEHNR and FQNEAQ (reference sequence). The CDR3 is 20 amino acids. V dropped 5 bases and J dropped 2 bases, with 30 bases sitting between them. The CDR3 sequence: CASSPTTFGGHSSDNYGYTF. Written as DNA, the CDR3 is TGTGCCAGCAGCCCCACGACATTCGGGGGGCACAGTTCTGACAACTATGGCTACACCTTC.

J is TRBJ2-5 and V is TRBV7-2; D is possibly TRBD1 (7 bases). V was cut by 6 bases and J by 4 bases, with 24 bases left in between. CDR1 is SGHTA and CDR2 is FQGNSA in the germline V gene. This CDR3 comprises 17 residues. The CDR3 here is CASRSSGSRGAGETQYF. Here the CDR3 DNA reads TGTGCCAGCAGGAGTTCGGGGAGCAGGGGGGCCGGAGAGACCCAGTACTTC.

The genes are TRBV21-1 and TRBJ2-5. TRBV21-1 is termed a pseudogene. The CDR3 sequence is 14 residues long. The CDR3 region has the DNA TGTGCCAGCAGCAAAGATGGATTTGGAGAGACCCAGTACTTC. It encodes CASSKDGFGETQYF.